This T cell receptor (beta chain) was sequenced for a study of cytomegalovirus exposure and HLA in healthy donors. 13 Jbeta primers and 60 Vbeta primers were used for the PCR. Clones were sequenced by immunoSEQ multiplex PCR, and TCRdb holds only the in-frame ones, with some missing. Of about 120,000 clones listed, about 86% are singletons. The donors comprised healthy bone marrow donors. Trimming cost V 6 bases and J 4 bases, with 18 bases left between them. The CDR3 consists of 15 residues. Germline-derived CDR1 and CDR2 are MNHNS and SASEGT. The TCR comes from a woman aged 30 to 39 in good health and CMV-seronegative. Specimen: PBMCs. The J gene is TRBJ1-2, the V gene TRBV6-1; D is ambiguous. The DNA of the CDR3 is TGTGCCAGCAGCGAGGGTTGGGGTGTAAGCTATGGCTACACCTTC. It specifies CASSEGWGVSYGYTF.